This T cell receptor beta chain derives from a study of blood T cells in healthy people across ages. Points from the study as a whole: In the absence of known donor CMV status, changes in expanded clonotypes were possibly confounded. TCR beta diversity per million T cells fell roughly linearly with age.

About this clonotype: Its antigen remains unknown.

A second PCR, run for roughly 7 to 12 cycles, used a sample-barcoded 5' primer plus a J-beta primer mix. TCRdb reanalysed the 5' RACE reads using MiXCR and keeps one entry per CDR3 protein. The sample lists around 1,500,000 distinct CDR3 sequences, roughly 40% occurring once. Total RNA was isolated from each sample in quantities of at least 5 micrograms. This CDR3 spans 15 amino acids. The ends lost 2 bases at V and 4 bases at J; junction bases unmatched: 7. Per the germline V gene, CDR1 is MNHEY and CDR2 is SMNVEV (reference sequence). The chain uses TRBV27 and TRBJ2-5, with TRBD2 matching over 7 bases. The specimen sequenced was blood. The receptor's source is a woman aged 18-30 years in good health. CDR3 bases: TGTGCCAGCAGTTTAGGGTCTAGCGGTTTAGAGACCCAGTACTTC. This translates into CASSLGSSGLETQYF.